Each of the 8 T cell receptor beta chains below was sequenced from the same sample in a study of blood T cell repertoires in COVID-19. The protocol was immunoSEQ multiplex PCR, while the TCRdb copy is restricted to in-frame clones and leaves out a portion. The sample consists of about 200,000 clones, approximately 82% of them appearing once. The sample comprised peripheral blood. These receptors were taken from a human donor with acute or convalescent COVID-19. The donor label of this sample is uncertain.

CDR3 loop: CSASPTGGYTF. CDR3 bases: TGCAGTGCTAGCCCCACCGGGGGCTACACCTTC. J is TRBJ1-2 and V is TRBV20-1, with unresolved D. This CDR3 has 11 residues. Germline lookup yields CDR1 DFQATT and CDR2 SNEGSKA (reference sequence). V lost 3 bases and J 8 bases, leaving 10 bases between the germline ends.

V is TRBV6-5 and J is TRBJ2-7; unclear D gene. V dropped 5 bases and J dropped 0 bases, with 8 bases sitting between them. CDR3 length equals 13 residues. The V gene's germline CDR1 is MNHEY and CDR2 SVGAGI. This chain's CDR3 is CASSMTGSYEQYF. The CDR3 DNA reads as TGTGCCAGCAGTATGACTGGCTCCTACGAGCAGTACTTC.

About this clone itself: Different DNA sequences within this sample yield the same CDR3. The chain recombines TRBV19 with TRBJ2-7, with D possibly matching TRBD2 (6 bases). Trimming removed 4 bases at V and 1 base at J, with 11 bases between. Germline V lookup: CDR1 LNHDA, CDR2 SQIVND (reference sequence). The CDR3 runs 14 residues. The CDR3 nucleotides read TGTGCCAGTAGTACCCCGGGACTTTCCTACGAGCAGTACTTC. As protein: CASSTPGLSYEQYF. Full variable domain (outside the CDR3, taken from reference TRBV19 and TRBJ2-7): DGGITQSPKYLFRKEGQNVTLSCEQNLNHDAMYWYRQDPGQGLRLIYYSQIVNDFQKGDIAEGYSVSREKKESFPLTVTSAQKNPTAFYLCASSTPGLSYEQYFGPGTRLTVT.

This clone was picked up a small number of times. The chain links TRBV2 to TRBJ1-1; no clear D gene. The germline V gene has CDR1 SNHLY and CDR2 FYNNEI. The CDR3 length is 12 residues. Trimming removed 8 bases at V and 1 base at J, with 8 bases between. The CDR3 coding sequence is TGTGCCAGCTCCTTAGAGAACACTGAAGCTTTCTTT. Its translation: CASSLENTEAFF.

The table lists this clone with a few counts. The V gene is TRBV27, the J gene TRBJ1-5; 10 nucleotides agree with TRBD1. The J segment lost 6 bases and the V segment lost 3 bases, leaving 8 bases of the junction unmatched. The CDR3 spans 16 residues. The germline gives CDR1 MNHEY, CDR2 SMNVEV (reference sequence). CDR3: CASSFAPGTGAQPQHF. CDR3 nucleotide sequence: TGTGCCAGCAGTTTTGCACCCGGGACAGGGGCTCAGCCCCAGCATTTT.

The chain combines TRBV5-4 with TRBJ2-1; 7 bases fit TRBD1. CDR1 and CDR2 (germline): SGHNT, YYREEE (reference sequence). V gave up 4 bases and J gave up 2 bases; unmatched junction bases: 6. CDR3 length equals 15 residues. The CDR3 is CASSTTGRTYNEQFF. The DNA of the CDR3 is TGTGCCAGCAGCACGACAGGGAGAACCTACAATGAGCAGTTCTTC.

V usage is TRBV6-5 and J usage is TRBJ1-1; possible D gene TRBD1, 6 bases. Trimming took off 6 bases at V and 0 bases at J, with 11 bases between the two ends. Germline V gene sequence: CDR1 MNHEY, CDR2 SVGAGI. The CDR3 loop spans 14 amino acids. CDR3 DNA: TGTGCCAGCAGGCAGGGACAATTGAACACTGAAGCTTTCTTT. It translates to CASRQGQLNTEAFF.

The sample holds one count of this clone. V and J are TRBV6-1 and TRBJ1-5, with TRBD1 identical over 7 bases. The germline CDR1 and CDR2 sequences are MNHNS and SASEGT. CDR3 size: 16 residues. With 0 bases clipped from V and 2 bases from J, the junction kept 4 bases outside the gene matches. The chain's CDR3 is CASSEALGGGNQPQHF. The CDR3 nucleotides are TGTGCCAGCAGTGAAGCGCTAGGGGGCGGCAATCAGCCCCAGCATTTT.